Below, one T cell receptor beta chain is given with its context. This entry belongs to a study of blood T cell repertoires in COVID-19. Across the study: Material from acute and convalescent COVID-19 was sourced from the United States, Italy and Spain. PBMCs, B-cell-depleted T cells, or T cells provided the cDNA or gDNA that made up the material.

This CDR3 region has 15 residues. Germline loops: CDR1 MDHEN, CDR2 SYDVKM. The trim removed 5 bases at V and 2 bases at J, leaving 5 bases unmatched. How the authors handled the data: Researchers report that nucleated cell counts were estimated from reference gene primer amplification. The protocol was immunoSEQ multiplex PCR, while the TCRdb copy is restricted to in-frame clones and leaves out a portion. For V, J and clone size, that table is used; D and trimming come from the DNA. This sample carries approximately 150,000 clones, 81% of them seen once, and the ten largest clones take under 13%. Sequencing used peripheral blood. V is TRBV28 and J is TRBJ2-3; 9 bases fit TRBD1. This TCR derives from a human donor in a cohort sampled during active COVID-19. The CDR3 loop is CASSLRQGVTDTQYF. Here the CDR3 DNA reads TGTGCCAGCAGTCTAAGACAGGGGGTCACAGATACGCAGTATTTT.